The present entry profiles one T cell receptor beta chain with its context. It has no known antigen specificity. No qualities accompany the bases; no much larger clone lies one base away. Lymph node samples came from the axillary draining lymph nodes of breast cancer patients. The sample comes from a study of breast tumors, draining lymph nodes, adjacent tissues listed by TCRdb under 2016. At the level of the whole study: TCR beta repertoires were compared across tumor, adjacent nontumor tissue and axillary lymph nodes obtained from breast cancer patients. In human breast cancer, the study set out to evaluate how tumor, surrounding tissue and draining lymph node repertoires relate to one another and whether T cells may move between these sites.

What the study reported, not specific to this receptor: The data were judged consistent with most tumor T cells deriving from the lymph node and then expanding within tumor tissue. In luminal-like breast cancer, tumor and nontumor tissue repertoires resembled each other significantly more than in basal-like breast cancer. Tumor T-cell repertoires showed less diversity than lymph node repertoires and more diversity than nontumor tissue repertoires, and tumor T-cell repertoires showed preferential V and J gene usage. The conclusion that tumor T cells originate in lymph nodes was framed as consistent with a hypothesis rather than directly demonstrated.

Instrument used: Illumina HiSeq 2000. TCR beta chain libraries were generated through multiplex PCR amplification. The amplified TCR beta chain products were analyzed by high-throughput sequencing. In TCRdb, the public reads were trimmed at Q25 with fastp and aligned with MiXCR, with productive beta chains retained. CDR3 protein duplicates are merged, each entry listing the most common genes and DNA. The sample data list roughly 80,000 distinct CDR3 sequences, and roughly a fifth of these were observed just once. About 2.2% of the sample goes to the ten largest clones. Cut back by 11 bases and 0 bases, the V and J ends lie 15 bases apart. There are 14 amino acids in the CDR3, from cysteine to phenylalanine inclusive. Of the read, only the CDR3 DNA is kept; its 42 bases are in frame from base 1. Taken from the germline V gene, the CDR1 and CDR2 loops are MNHNS and SASEGT.

This clonotype originated in a female donor with breast cancer. Some clones in this sample may be carry-over from other donors' samples. The source material was axillary lymph node tissue. Recombination joined TRBV6-1 with TRBJ2-3; no D gene can be assigned with confidence. The CDR3 in this case is CACTRVFSTDTQYF. The base sequence is TGTGCCTGCACGCGTGTCTTTAGCACAGATACGCAGTATTTT.